The next 4 T cell receptor beta chains were all read from a single sample in a study of Graves' ophthalmopathy and Graves' hyperthyroidism. For repertoire sequencing, the TCR beta CDR3 regions were amplified from RNA transcripts. In the first round, RT-PCR was carried out with HTBI primers, and a multiplex PCR formed the second round. A single record per CDR3 protein comes from TCRdb applying MiXCR to the multiplex PCR reads. The data show almost 750,000 distinct CDR3 sequences, approximately 40% seen once. Sequenced input: peripheral blood. All receptors come from an adult man with Graves' ophthalmopathy.

The sample holds one count of this clonotype. It may be a read error: a sequence one base away is much more abundant. This chain uses TRBV7-9 with TRBJ1-3; the D is unclear. From germline, CDR1 is SEHNR and CDR2 FQNEAQ (reference sequence). The CDR3 has 12 amino acids. CDR3 in amino acids: CAGSYGGNTIYF. Here the CDR3 DNA reads TGTGCCGGCAGCTACGGAGGGAACACCATATATTTT. Full variable domain (outside the CDR3, taken from reference TRBV7-9 and TRBJ1-3): DTGVSQNPRHKITKRGQNVTFRCDPISEHNRLYWYRQTLGQGPEFLTYFQNEAQLEKSRLLSDRFSAERPKGSFSTLEIQRTEQGDSAMYLCAGSYGGNTIYFGEGSWLTVV.

This clonotype was seen at least ten times. This chain uses TRBV7-9 with TRBJ1-2; 7 bases are a match to TRBD1. Trimming at V came to 1 base and at J to 5 bases, leaving 7 bases not matched to a gene. Germline V gene lookup returns CDR1 SEHNR and CDR2 FQNEAQ (reference sequence). This CDR3 spans 15 amino acids. In nucleotides, the CDR3 is TGTGCCAGCAGCTTAGTTCGGACAGGAGGATATGGCTACACCTTC. Its protein product is CASSLVRTGGYGYTF.

The chain combines TRBV9 with TRBJ2-5, with D perhaps assigned TRBD1 or TRBD2 (5 bases each). CDR3 length: 13 amino acids. Trimming pared 4 bases from V and 5 bases from J, leaving 12 bases between. Germline loops: CDR1 SGDLS, CDR2 YYNGEE. The CDR3 coding sequence is TGTGCCAGCAGCCCCCAGGGAGCGGAGACCCAGTACTTC. It codes for CASSPQGAETQYF. Full variable domain (outside the CDR3, taken from reference TRBV9 and TRBJ2-5): DSGVTQTPKHLITATGQRVTLRCSPRSGDLSVYWYQQSLDQGLQFLIQYYNGEERAKGNILERFSAQQFPDLHSELNLSSLELGDSALYFCASSPQGAETQYFGPGTRLLVL.

This sequence joins TRBV7-6 and TRBJ2-5; D unresolved. Germline V lookup: CDR1 SGHVS, CDR2 FNYEAQ. V was cut by 6 bases and J by 0 bases, with 11 bases left in between. The CDR3 runs 14 residues. In DNA form, the CDR3 reads TGTGCCAGCAGTGATCTGAACGACCAAGAGACCCAGTACTTC. Its protein is CASSDLNDQETQYF.